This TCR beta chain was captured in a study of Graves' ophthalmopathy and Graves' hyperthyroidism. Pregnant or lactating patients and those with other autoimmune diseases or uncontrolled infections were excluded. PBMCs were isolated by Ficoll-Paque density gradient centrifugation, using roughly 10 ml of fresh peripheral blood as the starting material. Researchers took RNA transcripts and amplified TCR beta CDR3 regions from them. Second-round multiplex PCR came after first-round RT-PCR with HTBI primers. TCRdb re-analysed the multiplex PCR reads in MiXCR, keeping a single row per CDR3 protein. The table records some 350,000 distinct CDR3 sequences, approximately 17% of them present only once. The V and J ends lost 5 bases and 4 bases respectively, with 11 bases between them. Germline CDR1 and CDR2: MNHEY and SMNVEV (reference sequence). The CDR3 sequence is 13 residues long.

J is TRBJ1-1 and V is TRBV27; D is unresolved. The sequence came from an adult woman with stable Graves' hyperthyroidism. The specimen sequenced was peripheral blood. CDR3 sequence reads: CASSEEGFTEAFF. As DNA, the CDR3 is TGTGCCAGCAGTGAAGAGGGTTTCACTGAAGCTTTCTTT.